Listed below are T cell receptor beta chains from one sample, sequenced in a study of molecular identifiers for immune sequencing clone quantification. TCRdb reprocessed the PCR reads via MiXCR and lists one record per CDR3 protein. The table has approximately 590,000 distinct CDR3 sequences, 25% seen once. Sequenced: naive CD8+ T cells from blood, with Jurkat cell RNA spiked in. Receptor source: a human donor in good health. Some libraries in this study had Jurkat cell RNA spiked in. Each CDR3 is given with its conserved first and last residue. D genes are given only for firm matches. A row's size may be missing; if present it is once, few, many or a size class.

clone_size,v_call,j_call,d_call,cdr3_nt,cdr3_aa
many,TRBV20-1,TRBJ2-4,.,TGCAGTGCTAGTCCCAGCGTAGTCAAAAACATTCAGTACTTC,CSASPSVVKNIQYF
once,TRBV29-1,TRBJ2-2,.,TGCAGCGTTCTTTACGTGGCCGGGGAGCTGTTTTTT,CSVLYVAGELFF
.,TRBV4-3,TRBJ2-7,TRBD2,TGCGCCAGCAGCCAATCTAGCGGGAGGAGCTCCTACGAGCAGTACTTC,CASSQSSGRSSYEQYF
.,TRBV20-1,TRBJ2-7,TRBD2,TGCAGTGCCCCGAGTCCCCTCACTAGCGGCGACTCCTACGAGCAGTACTTC,CSAPSPLTSGDSYEQYF
.,TRBV19,TRBJ2-1,TRBD2,TGTGCCAGTCAATCGGCGGGGGCCTACAATGAGCAGTTCTTC,CASQSAGAYNEQFF
many,TRBV4-1,TRBJ2-1,.,TGCGCCAGCAGCCAGGGGATTGATGAGCAGTTCTTC,CASSQGIDEQFF
few,TRBV6-1,TRBJ2-3,TRBD2,TGTGCCAGCAGTGAATTCGGCGGGGGGAGCACAGATACGCAGTATTTT,CASSEFGGGSTDTQYF
few,TRBV6-2/TRBV6-3,TRBJ2-1,TRBD2,TGTGCCAGCAGGGAGACTAGCGGGAGTCTCTACAATGAGCAGTTCTTC,CASRETSGSLYNEQFF
.,TRBV6-5,TRBJ2-1,.,TGTGCCAGCAGAATAGGAGCAAGTGAGCAGTTCTTC,CASRIGASEQFF
many,TRBV29-1,TRBJ2-4,TRBD1,TGCAGCGTTGAAGGGGGCTGGACAGGGGTGAACATTCAGTACTTC,CSVEGGWTGVNIQYF